These 18 T cell receptor beta chains came from one sample sequenced in a study of T cell responses to AZD1222 COVID-19 vaccine. Generated by immunoSEQ multiplex PCR, the TCRdb table keeps only in-frame clones and is missing some. The table records 150,000 to 180,000 clones, roughly nine tenths of them present only once. The source was peripheral blood, collected on day 0 of MenACWY control vaccination. Source of these receptors: an adult in good health.

This rearrangement joins TRBV19 to TRBJ2-5, with D possibly being TRBD1 or TRBD2 (6 bases each). V gave up 6 bases and J gave up 4 bases, with 12 bases separating them. The CDR3 extends over 13 amino acids. Germline V gives CDR1 LNHDA, CDR2 SQIVND (reference sequence). The CDR3 sequence: CASRRLGGETQYF. The CDR3 DNA reads TGTGCCAGTAGAAGACTAGGGGGAGAGACCCAGTACTTC.

This chain connects TRBV5-4 to TRBJ2-6; D unclear. V was clipped by 0 bases and J by 0 bases, with 13 bases between them. Germline CDR1 SGHNT, CDR2 YYREEE (reference sequence). The CDR3 totals 18 residues. CDR3 amino acids: CASSLGTRSLSGANVLTF. CDR3 bases: TGTGCCAGCAGCTTGGGTACGAGGTCCCTCTCTGGGGCCAACGTCCTGACTTTC.

The rearrangement links TRBV5-1 to TRBJ1-3, with D unresolved. The CDR3 loop spans 14 amino acids. The germline CDR1 and CDR2 sequences are SGHRS and YFSETQ. V was trimmed by 5 bases and J by 11 bases, leaving 20 bases between them. CDR3 nucleotide sequence: TGCGCCAGCAGGGAAGCTCTCCCTCGGAACGCCATATATTTT. Its protein product is CASREALPRNAIYF.

V usage is TRBV7-8 and J usage is TRBJ2-7; 7 bases match TRBD1. Germline CDR1 reads SGHVS; CDR2 reads FQNEAQ. Unmatched junction bases numbered 9, after V lost 5 bases and J lost 2 bases. The CDR3 runs to 15 residues. Here the CDR3 DNA reads TGTGCCAGCAGCAGCTACGACAGGGATGCCTACGAGCAGTACGTC. Amino acid sequence: CASSSYDRDAYEQYV.

Only one count was recorded for this clone. The gene calls are TRBV7-9 and TRBJ2-3; no clear D gene. CDR1 is SEHNR and CDR2 is FQNEAQ in the germline V gene (reference sequence). The V gene lost 3 bases and the J gene lost 6 bases, with 10 bases spanning the gap. This CDR3 is built from 13 residues. Here the CDR3 DNA reads TGTGCCAGCAGCTTGACGGTTTCGGATACGCAGTATTTT. Amino acids: CASSLTVSDTQYF.

The V gene is TRBV19, the J gene TRBJ2-3; 8 positions match TRBD1. There are 17 residues in the CDR3. With V trimmed by 10 bases and J by 0 bases, 15 bases remained unmatched. CDR1 LNHDA and CDR2 SQIVND come from the germline V gene (reference sequence). The CDR3 protein is CATRDRSLRSSTDTQYF. The CDR3 nucleotides are TGTGCCACCCGGGACAGGAGTCTTCGTTCTAGCACAGATACGCAGTATTTT.

The chain employs TRBV9 and TRBJ1-1; no firm D call. Germline CDR1 is SGDLS and CDR2 is YYNGEE. With 7 bases removed from V and 1 base from J, the gap between germline ends came to 11 bases. The CDR3 sequence is 13 residues long. The CDR3 DNA reads as TGTGCCAGCGGGTTAATGGGGAACACTGAAGCTTTCTTT. It is translated as CASGLMGNTEAFF.

This chain uses TRBV19 with TRBJ2-1, with 8 bases lining up with TRBD2. CDR3 length: 16 residues. Germline V gene sequence: CDR1 LNHDA, CDR2 SQIVND (reference sequence). V shed 6 bases, J shed 0 bases, and the junction held 7 bases outside the gene matches. The CDR3 reads CASRPRTSSSYNEQFF. Written as DNA, the CDR3 is TGTGCCAGTAGACCCCGGACTAGCTCCTCCTACAATGAGCAGTTCTTC.

J is TRBJ2-5 and V is TRBV3-1 (or the pseudogene TRBV3-2), with D perhaps TRBD2 (5 bases). CDR1 and CDR2 from the germline V gene are LGHDT and YNNKEL (reference sequence). V lost 4 bases to trimming and J lost 1 base, with 13 bases between them. This CDR3 is built from 15 residues. The DNA of the CDR3 is TGTGCCAGCAGCCCCTACGGGAACGCCCAAGAGACCCAGTACTTC. Amino acid sequence: CASSPYGNAQETQYF.

The rearrangement links TRBV5-1 to TRBJ1-3; no firm D call. The germline CDR1 and CDR2 sequences are SGHRS and YFSETQ. The CDR3 is made up of 14 amino acids. V was cut by 5 bases and J by 4 bases, with 13 bases left in between. The CDR3 loop is CASRFGESGNTIYF. CDR3 nucleotide sequence: TGCGCCAGCAGGTTTGGGGAATCCGGAAACACCATATATTTT.

This rearrangement joins TRBV9 to TRBJ1-6; D remains unclear. The CDR3 length is 13 residues. Germline V CDR1 and CDR2: SGDLS, YYNGEE. V was pared by 2 bases and J by 6 bases, with 6 bases between. CDR3 sequence: CASSVDVNSPLHF. CDR3 nucleotide sequence: TGTGCCAGCAGCGTTGACGTTAATTCACCCCTCCACTTT.

The gene calls are TRBV5-4 and TRBJ2-7; the D gene could be TRBD1 or TRBD2 (5 bases each). Trimming pared 4 bases from V and 2 bases from J, leaving 10 bases between. In germline, CDR1 is SGHNT, CDR2 YYREEE (reference sequence). There are 13 residues in the CDR3. The CDR3 DNA reads as TGTGCCAGCAGCGGGCAGGGAGCCTACGAGCAGTACGTC. Its translation: CASSGQGAYEQYV.

The genes are TRBV7-3 and TRBJ1-1; D ambiguous. This CDR3 has 13 amino acids. V lost 0 bases to trimming and J lost 8 bases, with 10 bases between them. Germline CDR1 is SGHTA and CDR2 is FQGTGA. Here the CDR3 DNA reads TGTGCCAGCAGCTTAACGATCCGTGGGGAAGCTTTCTTT. As protein: CASSLTIRGEAFF. Together with reference TRBV7-3 and TRBJ1-1, the CDR3 gives the full variable domain: GAGVSQTPSNKVTEKGKYVELRCDPISGHTALYWYRQSLGQGPEFLIYFQGTGAADDSGLPNDRFFAVRPEGSVSTLKIQRTERGDSAVYLCASSLTIRGEAFFGQGTRLTVV.

The chain recombines TRBV6-2 or TRBV6-3 with TRBJ2-3; TRBD1 matches 9 bases. The CDR3 loop spans 17 amino acids. Trimming cost V 2 bases and J 5 bases; bases outside gene matches: 11. Per germline, CDR1 MNHEY and CDR2 SVGEGT. The CDR3 loop reads CASSYRLGQGLEDTQYF. For the CDR3, the DNA is TGTGCCAGCAGTTACCGACTGGGACAGGGTCTTGAAGATACGCAGTATTTT.

The chain carries TRBV5-1 and TRBJ2-3; D remains unclear. The CDR3 covers 15 residues. The germline V and J ends were trimmed by 0 bases and 7 bases, with 15 bases remaining between them. The germline CDR1 and CDR2 sequences are SGHRS and YFSETQ. The CDR3 region has the DNA TGCGCCAGCAGCTTGGACGGGTCATATTTGAATACGCAGTATTTT. The encoded protein is CASSLDGSYLNTQYF.

The V call is TRBV12-5, the J call TRBJ2-4, with a possible D match to TRBD2 (6 bases). The CDR3 has 14 residues. Germline lookup yields CDR1 LGHNT and CDR2 FRNRAP. With 1 base removed from V and 8 bases from J, the gap between germline ends came to 12 bases. The CDR3: CASGLGGVGDIQYF. The CDR3 nucleotides read TGTGCTAGTGGTTTGGGCGGGGTAGGGGACATTCAGTACTTC.

The chain joins TRBV5-1 to TRBJ2-1; 7 bases map to TRBD1. The J segment lost 0 bases and the V segment lost 4 bases, leaving 7 bases of the junction unmatched. The CDR3 runs to 16 residues. Looked up from germline, CDR1 is SGHRS and CDR2 is YFSETQ. Here the CDR3 reads CASSLGQSRSYNEQFF. The DNA of the CDR3 is TGCGCCAGCAGCCTGGGACAGTCTCGCTCCTACAATGAGCAGTTCTTC.

The V and J genes are TRBV7-8 and TRBJ2-7, with D uncertain. Germline values: CDR1 SGHVS, CDR2 FQNEAQ. The CDR3 extends over 13 amino acids. Trimming removed 1 base at V and 3 bases at J, with 7 bases between. CDR3 coding DNA: TGTGCCAGCAGCTTAGGAGATCTCTACGAGCAGTACGTC. It yields the protein CASSLGDLYEQYV.